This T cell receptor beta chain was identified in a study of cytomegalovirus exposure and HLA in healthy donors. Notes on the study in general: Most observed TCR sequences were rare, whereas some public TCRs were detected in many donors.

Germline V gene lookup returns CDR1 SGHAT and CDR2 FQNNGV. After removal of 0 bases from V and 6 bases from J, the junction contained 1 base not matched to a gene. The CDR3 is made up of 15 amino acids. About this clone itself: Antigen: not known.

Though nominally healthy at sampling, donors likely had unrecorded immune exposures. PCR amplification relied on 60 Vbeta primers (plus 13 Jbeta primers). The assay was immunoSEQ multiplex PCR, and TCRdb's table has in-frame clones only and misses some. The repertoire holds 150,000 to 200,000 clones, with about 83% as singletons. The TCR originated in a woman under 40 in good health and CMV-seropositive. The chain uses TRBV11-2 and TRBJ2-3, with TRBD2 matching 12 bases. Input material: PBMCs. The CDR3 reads CASSLDLAGGDTQYF. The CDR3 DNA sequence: TGTGCCAGCAGCTTAGATCTAGCGGGGGGGGATACGCAGTATTTT.